The source of this T cell receptor (beta chain) is a study of beta chain features in type 1 diabetes. TCRB transcripts that were expressed got sequenced, as all of the isolated RNA had been reverse transcribed. Each sample of naive, central memory or regulatory T cells had, on average, about 3.57 million reads. TCRdb's copy holds only in-frame clones and misses some; the assay was immunoSEQ multiplex PCR. The data show around 500,000 clones, approximately 10% seen once. General study findings and limits: Fewer insertions but more deletions were seen at VDJ junctions in type 1 diabetes patients.

The table lists this clone with a few counts. The antigen remains unidentified. The limits of the CDR3 on the DNA are not certain, so only TCRdb's listed CDR3 is given. The CDR3 spans 15 amino acids, including both terminal residues. The germline CDR1 and CDR2 sequences are SGDLS and YYNGEE. Sequencing was carried out using naive CD4+ T cells from blood. This receptor was taken from a young woman in good health. This rearrangement joins TRBV9 to TRBJ1-2; TRBD1, as called in the table, went unchecked against the DNA. The CDR3: CASSVAQGAAMRKTF.